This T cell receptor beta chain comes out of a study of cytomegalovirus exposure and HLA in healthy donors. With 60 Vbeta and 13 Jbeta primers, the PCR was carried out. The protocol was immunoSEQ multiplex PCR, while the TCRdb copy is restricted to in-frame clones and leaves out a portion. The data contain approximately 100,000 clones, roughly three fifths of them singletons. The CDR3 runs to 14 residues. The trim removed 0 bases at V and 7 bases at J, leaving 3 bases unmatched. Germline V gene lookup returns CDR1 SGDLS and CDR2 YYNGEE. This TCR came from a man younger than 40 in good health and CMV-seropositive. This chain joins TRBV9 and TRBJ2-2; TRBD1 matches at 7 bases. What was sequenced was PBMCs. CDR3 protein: CASSVEGADGELFF. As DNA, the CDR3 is TGTGCCAGCAGCGTAGAGGGGGCGGACGGGGAGCTGTTTTTT.